Given below is one TCR beta chain in context. No antigen is known for it. Libraries were prepared by immunoSEQ multiplex PCR; TCRdb keeps only in-frame clonotypes and omits some of them. The data show 130,000 or so clones, with just over 90% seen just once and more than 0.15% held by the top ten. The sample originates from a study of OX40 agonist ivuxolimab in advanced cancers. Broader study findings: Certain nonresponders additionally had low normalized T-cell clonal expansion.

The input for sequencing was CD4+ or CD8+ T cells sorted from blood, taken in a trial of the OX40 agonist ivuxolimab. This TCR was sampled from an adult with an advanced solid tumor such as melanoma, head and neck, liver or kidney cancer.

In DNA, the CDR3 is TGTGCCAGCAGCTTGGTGGGGAGGAGCCGAACGGAAAATACGCAGTATTTT. Its protein is CASSLVGRSRTENTQYF. The J gene is TRBJ2-3, the V gene TRBV5-4; TRBD2 is a possible D gene (6 bases). V was pared by 0 bases and J by 7 bases, with 21 bases between. The germline gives CDR1 SGHNT, CDR2 YYREEE (reference sequence). CDR3 size: 17 residues.